Shown below are 18 T cell receptor beta chains from a single sample sequenced in a study of blood T cell repertoires in COVID-19. Sequenced by immunoSEQ multiplex PCR; TCRdb stores in-frame clones only, minus some. The profile shows approximately 390,000 clones, about 86% of them singletons. The sequenced sample consisted of PBMCs or T cells enriched from blood (not recorded which). The receptors here all came from a woman between 45 and 65 years old who had recovered from COVID-19.

The CDR3 bases are TGTGCCAGCAGTGAAGGAAATTTGGGGGGTTATGGTACTGAAGCTTTCTTT. It yields the protein CASSEGNLGGYGTEAFF. The chain couples TRBV2 to TRBJ1-1; tentative D call: TRBD1 (5 bases). V lost 1 base to trimming and J lost 5 bases, with 20 bases between them. The CDR3 consists of 17 residues. Germline CDR1 and CDR2: SNHLY and FYNNEI.

The chain joins TRBV28 to TRBJ1-1, with D hard to call. Trimming removed 7 bases from V and 1 base from J, with 19 bases in between. From germline, CDR1 is MDHEN and CDR2 SYDVKM. This CDR3 is built from 16 residues. CDR3 region: CASNSGGYVSNTEAFF. The CDR3 coding sequence is TGTGCCAGCAACTCAGGAGGGTACGTGTCGAACACTGAAGCTTTCTTT.

Comment on this clone: This CDR3 is also generated by other DNA sequences in the sample. The chain joins TRBV18 to TRBJ1-2, with D possibly TRBD1 on 6 matching bases. V gave up 2 bases and J gave up 6 bases, with 7 bases separating them. Germline V CDR1 and CDR2: KGHSH, LQKENI. The CDR3 covers 12 residues. CDR3 in DNA: TGTGCCAGCTCACCAGGGGGCGATGGCTACACCTTC. It yields the protein CASSPGGDGYTF.

The chain uses TRBV3-1 (or the pseudogene TRBV3-2) and TRBJ1-1, with 7 bases lining up with TRBD1. Per germline, CDR1 LGHDT and CDR2 YNNKEL (reference sequence). This CDR3 has 15 amino acids. V dropped 1 base and J dropped 9; count of bases not matched to a gene: 11. In DNA, the CDR3 is TGTGCCAGCAGCCAAGTCGGGACAGTACCCCGCCAAGCTTTCTTT. Translating it yields CASSQVGTVPRQAFF.

CDR3 protein: CASSGDRGIQAFF. Written as DNA, the CDR3 is TGTGCCAGCTCCGGTGACAGGGGGATACAGGCTTTCTTT. The chain joins TRBV18 to TRBJ1-1, with 9 bases identical to TRBD1. CDR1 is KGHSH, CDR2 LQKENI, per germline. Trimming took 6 bases from V and 11 from J; bases not matched to a gene: 10. CDR3 length: 13 amino acids.

The V call is TRBV11-2, the J call TRBJ2-7, with a tentative D call TRBD1 (6 bases). The CDR3 length is 14 residues. Germline CDR1 reads SGHAT; CDR2 reads FQNNGV. V lost 6 bases and J 3 bases, leaving 15 bases between the germline ends. This CDR3 reads CASSYGQGNYEQYF. CDR3 bases: TGTGCCAGCAGTTATGGGCAGGGGAACTACGAGCAGTACTTC.

The V gene is TRBV4-3, the J gene TRBJ2-3, with 8 bases aligning to TRBD2. This CDR3 spans 16 amino acids. Germline V gives CDR1 LGHNA, CDR2 YSLEER. Losses at the gene ends were 3 bases for V and 6 bases for J; bases not matched to a gene: 11. CDR3 in amino acids: CASSQGRLRGADTQYF. DNA for the CDR3: TGCGCCAGCAGCCAGGGGCGGTTGCGGGGGGCCGATACGCAGTATTTT.

This chain links TRBV5-4 with TRBJ1-2; 9 positions agree with TRBD1. CDR1 SGHNT and CDR2 YYREEE come from the germline V gene (reference sequence). The junction had 6 bases not matched to a gene; V was cut back by 2 bases and J by 1 base. The CDR3 extends over 16 amino acids. In DNA form, the CDR3 reads TGTGCCAGCAGCTTACCCGGGACAGGGAATAACTATGGCTACACCTTC. As protein: CASSLPGTGNNYGYTF.

V usage is TRBV3-1 (or the pseudogene TRBV3-2) and J usage is TRBJ2-3; TRBD2 is a possible D gene (6 bases). The germline gives CDR1 LGHDT, CDR2 YNNKEL (reference sequence). V lost 4 bases, J lost 0 bases, and 20 bases lay in between. The CDR3 contains 18 residues. The CDR3 reads CASSPGGSTSPSTDTQYF. DNA of the CDR3: TGTGCCAGCAGCCCCGGGGGTAGCACCTCGCCTAGCACAGATACGCAGTATTTT.

This clone was picked up a small number of times. Other DNA variants within this sample encode the same CDR3. The V call is TRBV7-2, the J call TRBJ1-2, with 7 nucleotides matching TRBD1. There are 14 residues in the CDR3. The germline gives CDR1 SGHTA, CDR2 FQGNSA. V lost 1 base and J lost 2; bases outside the gene matches: 1. CDR3 DNA sequence: TGTGCCAGCAGCTTAGGACAGGGAAACTATGGCTACACCTTC. Protein: CASSLGQGNYGYTF.

This clone has only one observation. The rearrangement uses TRBV9 and TRBJ1-2, with D unresolved. V shed 5 bases and J shed 4 bases, with 18 bases lying between them. The germline CDR1 and CDR2 sequences are SGDLS and YYNGEE. The CDR3 is made up of 15 amino acids. Here the CDR3 reads CASSLHQEVGYGYTF. The CDR3 bases are TGTGCCAGCAGTCTCCACCAGGAGGTGGGCTATGGCTACACCTTC. Drawing the rest from reference TRBV9 and TRBJ1-2, the complete variable domain is DSGVTQTPKHLITATGQRVTLRCSPRSGDLSVYWYQQSLDQGLQFLIQYYNGEERAKGNILERFSAQQFPDLHSELNLSSLELGDSALYFCASSLHQEVGYGYTFGSGTRLTVV.

This chain links TRBV6-5 with TRBJ2-7; D is uncertain. In germline, CDR1 is MNHEY, CDR2 SVGAGI. The CDR3 length is 14 residues. Trimming took off 4 bases at V and 0 bases at J, with 10 bases between the two ends. DNA of the CDR3: TGTGCCAGCAGTTTAGGTAGGAGCTCCTACGAGCAGTACTTC. Translated: CASSLGRSSYEQYF.

This chain joins TRBV5-1 and TRBJ1-1; the match to TRBD1 covers 9 bases. The germline CDR1 and CDR2 sequences are SGHRS and YFSETQ. The CDR3 extends over 15 amino acids. J was trimmed by 7 bases and V by 0 bases; bases with no gene match: 7. Here the CDR3 DNA reads TGCGCCAGCAGCTTGGCCGCGGACAGGGGTGGTGAAGCTTTCTTT. It encodes CASSLAADRGGEAFF. Combining the CDR3 with reference TRBV5-1 and TRBJ1-1 gives the whole variable domain KAGVTQTPRYLIKTRGQQVTLSCSPISGHRSVSWYQQTPGQGLQFLFEYFSETQRNKGNFPGRFSGRQFSNSRSEMNVSTLELGDSALYLCASSLAADRGGEAFFGQGTRLTVV.

The V and J genes are TRBV28 and TRBJ1-1; 9 nucleotides match TRBD1. This CDR3 is 16 amino acids long. V gave up 8 bases and J gave up 6 bases; unmatched junction bases: 16. CDR1 and CDR2 from the germline V gene are MDHEN and SYDVKM. The CDR3 nucleotides read TGTGCCAGCTGCCCTCGGCCCGGACAGGGGTTATCTGAAGCTTTCTTT. This sequence encodes CASCPRPGQGLSEAFF.

The sample holds a few counts of this clone. The genes are TRBV7-8 and TRBJ1-5, with D uncertain. Germline-derived CDR1 and CDR2 are SGHVS and FQNEAQ. The CDR3 length is 13 residues. Trimming removed 1 base from V and 4 bases from J, with 5 bases in between. CDR3 sequence reads: CASSLGQNQPQHF. The CDR3 DNA follows: TGTGCCAGCAGCTTAGGTCAGAATCAGCCCCAGCATTTT.

In its sample, this clone was seen a few times. The rearrangement links TRBV7-9 to TRBJ1-2; 12 bases match TRBD1. The germline V gene has CDR1 SEHNR and CDR2 FQNEAQ (reference sequence). The CDR3 runs to 18 residues. The V and J ends lost 4 bases and 4 bases, in that order; junction bases with no gene match: 13. The CDR3 is CASSSTFRDRGHAYGYTF. DNA for the CDR3: TGTGCCAGCAGCTCTACCTTCCGGGACAGGGGGCACGCCTATGGCTACACCTTC. Variable domain in full (rest from reference TRBV7-9 and TRBJ1-2): DTGVSQNPRHKITKRGQNVTFRCDPISEHNRLYWYRQTLGQGPEFLTYFQNEAQLEKSRLLSDRFSAERPKGSFSTLEIQRTEQGDSAMYLCASSSTFRDRGHAYGYTFGSGTRLTVV.

The chain couples TRBV2 to TRBJ1-2; no clear D. This CDR3 has 11 amino acids. Germline lookup yields CDR1 SNHLY and CDR2 FYNNEI. V was pared by 6 bases and J by 6 bases, with 8 bases between. Here the CDR3 DNA reads TGTGCCAGCAGGAGGGCGGATGGCTACACCTTC. It specifies CASRRADGYTF.

This clone was counted once. The chain has TRBV11-2 and TRBJ2-1, with 8 bases lining up with TRBD1. The CDR3 sequence is 17 residues long. Trimming took 5 bases from V and 9 from J; bases not matched to a gene: 18. Germline assignment: CDR1 SGHAT and CDR2 FQNNGV. The CDR3 region is CASSAGTGRQGSVEQFF. CDR3 nucleotides: TGTGCCAGCAGCGCCGGGACAGGAAGGCAGGGATCGGTTGAGCAGTTCTTC.